This record concerns one TCR beta chain sequence. This sample is drawn from a study of blood T cell repertoires in COVID-19. J gave up 5 bases and V 7 bases, and 7 bases lay outside the gene matches. CDR1 MNHEY and CDR2 SVGAGI come from the germline V gene. CDR3 length: 13 residues. Profiled with immunoSEQ multiplex PCR; TCRdb holds only in-frame clones, not every one. Among 220,000 or so clones listed, 90% were seen once. The sequence came from a man aged 30-40 years who had been exposed to COVID-19. V is TRBV6-5 and J is TRBJ1-2; 7 positions agree with TRBD1. Sequencing was carried out using PBMCs or T cells enriched from blood (not recorded which). The DNA of the CDR3 is TGTGCCAGCACCCCGGACAGGAAGTATGGCTACACCTTC. It specifies CASTPDRKYGYTF.